A single sample is the source of the 10 T cell receptor beta chains below, sequenced in a study of cytotoxic CD8 clonotypes in ibrutinib-treated CLL. Some clones are missing from TCRdb's copy, which holds only in-frame ones; the method was immunoSEQ multiplex PCR. The table has 110,000 to 150,000 clones, more than 85% seen once. The source material was PBMCs, sampled after 12 months of ibrutinib treatment. The receptor set was obtained from a human donor with chronic lymphocytic leukemia.

This clone was seen a single time. The chain is built from TRBV30 and TRBJ2-2, with D unresolved. Trimming cost V 3 bases and J 2 bases, with 7 bases left between them. Germline assignment: CDR1 GTSNPN and CDR2 SVGIG (reference sequence). The CDR3 covers 13 residues. The CDR3 spells CAWRHSNTGELFF. Here the CDR3 DNA reads TGTGCCTGGAGACATAGCAACACCGGGGAGCTGTTTTTT.

The chain has TRBV5-1 and TRBJ2-1, with TRBD2 matching 7 bases. The CDR3 has 17 amino acids. Per germline, CDR1 SGHRS and CDR2 YFSETQ. J was trimmed by 0 bases and V by 4 bases; bases with no gene match: 10. This CDR3 is CASSPPLAGSSYNEQFF. The CDR3 bases are TGCGCCAGCAGCCCCCCCTTAGCGGGTAGCTCCTACAATGAGCAGTTCTTC.

The chain links TRBV28 to TRBJ1-4; no definite D call. Germline CDR1 reads MDHEN; CDR2 reads SYDVKM. The length of the CDR3 is 15 residues. V lost 3 bases and J 2 bases, leaving 10 bases between the germline ends. The CDR3 DNA reads TGTGCCAGCAGTTTGTTTGCCGGTACTAATGAAAAACTGTTTTTT. This codes for CASSLFAGTNEKLFF.

The chain employs TRBV7-9 and TRBJ2-1; 10 positions match TRBD1. CDR1 and CDR2 from the germline V gene are SEHNR and FQNEAQ (reference sequence). This CDR3 is built from 15 residues. V lost 4 bases, J lost 7 bases, and 7 bases stayed unmatched. CDR3 sequence: CASSSMRTGGNEQFF. DNA for the CDR3: TGTGCCAGCAGCTCCATGCGGACAGGGGGGAATGAGCAGTTCTTC.

This clone has a single count. This chain joins TRBV4-3 and TRBJ2-6; D may be TRBD1 or TRBD2 (5 bases each). The germline CDR1 and CDR2 sequences are LGHNA and YSLEER. Trimming removed 4 bases at V and 4 bases at J, with 11 bases between. This CDR3 comprises 15 residues. The CDR3 bases are TGCGCCAGCAGCCGCCAGGGAGCCGGGGCCAACGTCCTGACTTTC. The encoded protein is CASSRQGAGANVLTF.

The chain recombines TRBV4-2 with TRBJ2-7; D is unclear. This CDR3 has 20 amino acids. V was shortened by 0 bases and J by 2 bases, with 26 bases between the two germline ends. CDR1 is LGHNA and CDR2 is YNFKEQ in the germline V gene. The chain's CDR3 is CASSQEGSRVPFVGPYEQYF. CDR3 DNA: TGTGCCAGCAGCCAAGAAGGGTCTAGGGTCCCATTCGTTGGCCCCTACGAGCAGTACTTC.

The V gene is TRBV4-1, the J gene TRBJ2-5; D is unresolved. The CDR3 has 15 amino acids. The V end was cut by 1 base, the J end by 5 bases, with 14 bases between. The germline CDR1 and CDR2 sequences are MGHRA and YSYEKL. The CDR3 coding sequence is TGCGCCAGCAGCCAAGGGTGGGGTGTGATCGAGACCCAGTACTTC. Translated, it gives CASSQGWGVIETQYF.

The CDR3 spells CASSLGQRDEKLFF. CDR3 nucleotides: TGTGCCAGCAGCCTAGGACAGCGGGATGAAAAACTGTTTTTT. The chain uses TRBV7-9 and TRBJ1-4; D may be TRBD1 (6 bases). CDR1 is SEHNR and CDR2 is FQNEAQ in the germline V gene (reference sequence). The CDR3 is 14 amino acids. The V end lost 5 bases, the J end lost 6 bases, and 13 bases lay between the germline ends.

The chain couples TRBV12-1 to TRBJ2-1; TRBD2, the table's D call, lacks a check against the DNA. TRBV12-1 constitutes a pseudogene. The CDR3 spans 16 residues. The DNA of the CDR3 is TGTGCCAGCAGCATCAAGACTAGCGGGACTTACAATGAGCAGTTCTTC. As protein: CASSIKTSGTYNEQFF.

This sequence joins TRBV7-9 and TRBJ1-2, with TRBD1 matching 7 bases. The length of the CDR3 is 12 residues. The V gene end was trimmed by 4 bases and the J gene end by 11 bases; junction bases not matched to a gene: 7. Germline assignment: CDR1 SEHNR and CDR2 FQNEAQ (reference sequence). The CDR3: CASSSGQEGYTF. For the CDR3, the DNA is TGTGCCAGCAGCTCCGGACAGGAAGGGTACACCTTC.